This T cell receptor (beta chain) was sequenced during a study of blood T cell repertoires in COVID-19. Whole-study context: Some COVID-19 samples were acute and others convalescent; all came from the United States, Italy and Spain.

V was cut by 6 bases and J by 9 bases, with 27 bases left in between. The germline gives CDR1 MDHEN, CDR2 SYDVKM. This CDR3 spans 16 amino acids. Clones were sequenced by immunoSEQ multiplex PCR, and TCRdb holds only the in-frame ones, with some missing. Of about 160,000 clones in the sample, roughly 84% were seen once. The receptor was isolated from a man in his forties with acute or convalescent COVID-19. Specimen: peripheral blood. The rearrangement uses TRBV28 and TRBJ2-7; D perhaps matches TRBD1 (6 bases). This chain's CDR3 is CASSNLLRTAIDGQYF. The CDR3 nucleotides read TGTGCCAGCAGCAACTTACTTCGGACAGCAATAGATGGGCAGTACTTC.